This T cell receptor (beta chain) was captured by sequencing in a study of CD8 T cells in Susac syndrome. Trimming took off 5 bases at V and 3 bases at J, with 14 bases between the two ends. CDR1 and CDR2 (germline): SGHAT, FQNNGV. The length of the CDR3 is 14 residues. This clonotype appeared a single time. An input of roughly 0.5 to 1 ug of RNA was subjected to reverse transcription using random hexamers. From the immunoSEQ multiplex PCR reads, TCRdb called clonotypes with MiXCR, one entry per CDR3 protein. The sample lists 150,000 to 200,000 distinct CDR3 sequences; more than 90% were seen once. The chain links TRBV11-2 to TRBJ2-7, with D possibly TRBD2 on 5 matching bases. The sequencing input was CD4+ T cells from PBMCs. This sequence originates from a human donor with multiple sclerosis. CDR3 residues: CASSKEWTGYEQYF. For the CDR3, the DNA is TGTGCCAGCAGCAAGGAGTGGACTGGCTACGAGCAGTACTTC.